Below, one T cell receptor (beta chain) is given with its context. The record originates from a study of pediatric ulcerative colitis. The CDR3 length is 12 residues. The germline CDR1 and CDR2 sequences are SEHNR and FQNEAQ (reference sequence). V dropped 1 base and J dropped 4 bases, with 4 bases sitting between them. Assay: immunoSEQ multiplex PCR; the TCRdb copy retains only in-frame clones and omits some. Seen here are 30,000 or so clones, almost 85% observed once, and the top ten hold approximately 4%. The chain carries TRBV7-9 and TRBJ2-5; no definite D call. The source material was blood. This receptor was taken from a boy younger than 18 with severe ulcerative colitis. CDR3 nucleotide sequence: TGTGCCAGCAGCTTAGTTCTAGAGACCCAGTACTTC. Encoded protein: CASSLVLETQYF.